The clone carrying this T cell receptor (beta chain) was detected many times. The antigen remains undetermined. This specimen comes from a study of prognosis after radiotherapy for stage I lung cancer. Amplification of TCR beta CDR3 from genomic DNA used two-round multiplex PCR. Round one of PCR was performed, and it used primers specific to each TRBV and TRBJ gene. MiXCR, applied by TCRdb to the multiplex PCR reads, yields one record per CDR3 protein. The sample lists 11,000 to 15,000 distinct CDR3 sequences, about a quarter seen once, with approximately 10% in the top ten. The study's findings and limits: Compared with a median of around 10,000 beforehand, unique TCR clone counts dropped to 6,861 after stereotactic body radiation therapy.

CDR3 length: 16 amino acids. Germline V gene lookup returns CDR1 SGHNT and CDR2 YENEEA. V was cut by 1 base and J by 1 base, with 10 bases left in between. Collection of peripheral blood, in a volume of roughly 5.9 milliliters, was performed at each of two time points. The gene calls are TRBV11-3 and TRBJ2-2; D is uncertain. The TCR comes from a donor aged 50 or older with non-small cell lung cancer. This sample comprised PBMCs, obtained before or after stereotactic body radiation therapy (not recorded which). CDR3 sequence: CASSLGQTLNTGELFF. In DNA form, the CDR3 reads TGTGCCAGCAGCTTAGGCCAGACTCTGAACACCGGGGAGCTGTTTTTT.